This TCR beta chain came from a study of blood T cell repertoires in COVID-19. Study-wide background: Italy, Spain and the United States were the sources of the convalescent and acute COVID-19 samples. PBMCs, B-cell-depleted T cells, or T cells provided the cDNA or gDNA that made up the material.

The CDR3 consists of 14 residues. CDR1 and CDR2 (germline): SEHNR, FQNEAQ (reference sequence). V lost 0 bases and J lost 8, with 11 bases in between. How the authors handled the data: Scientists estimated how many nucleated cells there were by amplifying reference gene primers. TCRdb's table, derived via immunoSEQ multiplex PCR, lists solely in-frame clones and lacks some. V and J calls and clone size are those listed in that table; D and trimming were worked out from the DNA. The table records some 48,000 clones, 84% of them present only once. Sequenced input: peripheral blood. The TCR comes from a human donor in a cohort sampled during active COVID-19. The chain links TRBV7-9 to TRBJ2-1, with D perhaps TRBD2 (5 bases). The CDR3 DNA reads as TGTGCCAGCAGCTTAGCGACTCTTAGCGATGAGCAGTTCTTC. It encodes CASSLATLSDEQFF.